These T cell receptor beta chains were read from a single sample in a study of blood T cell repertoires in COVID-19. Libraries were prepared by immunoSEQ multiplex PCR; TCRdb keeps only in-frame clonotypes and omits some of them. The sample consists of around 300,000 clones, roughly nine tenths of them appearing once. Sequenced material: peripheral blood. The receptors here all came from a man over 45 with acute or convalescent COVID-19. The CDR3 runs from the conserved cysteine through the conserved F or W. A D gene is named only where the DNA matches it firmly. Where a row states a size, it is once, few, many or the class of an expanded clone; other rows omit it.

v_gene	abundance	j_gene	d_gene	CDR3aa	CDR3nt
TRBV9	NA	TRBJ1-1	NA	CASSLWGGLNTEAFF	TGTGCCAGCAGCCTGTGGGGGGGATTGAACACTGAAGCTTTCTTT
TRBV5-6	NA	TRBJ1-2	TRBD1	CASSWWTGPGGYTF	TGTGCCAGCAGCTGGTGGACAGGCCCGGGTGGCTACACCTTC
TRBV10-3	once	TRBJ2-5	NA	CAISESNRVGETQYF	TGTGCCATCAGTGAGTCGAACAGGGTGGGAGAGACCCAGTACTTC
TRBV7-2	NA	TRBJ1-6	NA	CASSFRGYSPLHF	TGTGCCAGCAGCTTCCGGGGGTATTCACCCCTCCACTTT
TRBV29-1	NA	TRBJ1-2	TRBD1	CSVGQGPNYGYTF	TGCAGCGTGGGACAGGGTCCTAACTATGGCTACACCTTC
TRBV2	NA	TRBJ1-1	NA	CATRTGGSMTEAFF	TGTGCCACTCGAACGGGGGGTTCGATGACTGAAGCTTTCTTT
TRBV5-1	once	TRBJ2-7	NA	CASSPESSYEQYF	TGCGCCAGCAGCCCGGAGAGCTCCTACGAGCAGTACTTC
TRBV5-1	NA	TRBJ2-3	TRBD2	CASSPGLATDTQYF	TGCGCCAGCAGCCCGGGACTAGCTACAGATACGCAGTATTTT
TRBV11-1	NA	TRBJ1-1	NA	CASSLAGEDTEAFF	TGTGCCAGCAGCTTAGCAGGGGAGGACACTGAAGCTTTCTTT
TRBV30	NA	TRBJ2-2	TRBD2	CAWKGASGNTGELFF	TGTGCCTGGAAGGGCGCTAGCGGAAACACCGGGGAGCTGTTTTTT
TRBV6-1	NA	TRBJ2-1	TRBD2	CASSERAGGNEQFF	TGTGCCAGCAGTGAAAGGGCGGGAGGGAATGAGCAGTTCTTC
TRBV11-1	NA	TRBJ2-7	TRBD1	CASTRGLAEAEQYF	TGTGCCAGCACCAGGGGGCTAGCAGAAGCCGAGCAGTACTTC
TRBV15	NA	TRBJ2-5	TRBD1	CATSRDPQGFEETQYF	TGTGCCACCAGCAGAGATCCACAGGGGTTCGAGGAGACCCAGTACTTC
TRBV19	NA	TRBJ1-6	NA	CATSVSSYNSPLHF	TGTGCCACCTCAGTAAGCTCCTATAATTCACCCCTCCACTTT
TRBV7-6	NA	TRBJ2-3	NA	CASSLEAAVQSSTDTQYF	TGTGCCAGCAGCTTAGAAGCGGCGGTCCAGTCGAGCACAGATACGCAGTATTTT
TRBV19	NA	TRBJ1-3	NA	CASNSGYSGNTIYF	TGTGCCAGTAACTCCGGGTACTCTGGAAACACCATATATTTT
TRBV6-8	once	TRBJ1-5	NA	CASSHVSYSNQPQHF	TGTGCCAGCAGCCACGTTTCCTATAGCAATCAGCCCCAGCATTTT
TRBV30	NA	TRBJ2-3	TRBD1	CAWTPPRTGPDTDTQYF	TGTGCCTGGACCCCGCCCAGGACAGGGCCGGACACAGATACGCAGTATTTT
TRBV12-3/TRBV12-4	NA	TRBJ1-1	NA	CASSPLNTEAFF	TGTGCCAGCAGCCCCCTAAACACTGAAGCTTTCTTT
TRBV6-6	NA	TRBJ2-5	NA	CASSYSGKAETQYF	TGTGCCAGCAGTTACTCCGGCAAAGCGGAGACCCAGTACTTC
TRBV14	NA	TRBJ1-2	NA	CASSQNQGYGYTF	TGTGCCAGCAGCCAAAATCAGGGGTATGGCTACACCTTC
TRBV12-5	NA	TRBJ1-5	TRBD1	CASGQGSYQPQHF	TGTGCTAGTGGACAGGGGTCATATCAGCCCCAGCATTTT
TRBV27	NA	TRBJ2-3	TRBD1	CASSARDRGADTQYF	TGTGCCAGCAGTGCCCGGGACAGGGGCGCAGATACGCAGTATTTT
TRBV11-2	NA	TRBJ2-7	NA	CASSLDPVNHYEQYF	TGTGCCAGCAGCTTAGATCCGGTGAATCATTACGAGCAGTACTTC
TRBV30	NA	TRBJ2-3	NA	CAWRTGSTDTQYF	TGTGCCTGGAGGACGGGGAGCACAGATACGCAGTATTTT
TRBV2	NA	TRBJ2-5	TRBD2	CASSPAGGLRETQYF	TGTGCCAGCAGTCCCGCGGGGGGGTTAAGGGAGACCCAGTACTTC
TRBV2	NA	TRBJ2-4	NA	CASSETTGGHQYF	TGTGCCAGCAGTGAAACCACGGGGGGCCATCAGTACTTC
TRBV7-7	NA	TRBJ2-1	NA	CASSYIQGDEQFF	TGTGCTAGCAGCTATATACAGGGAGATGAGCAGTTCTTC
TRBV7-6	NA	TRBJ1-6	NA	CASSLGRQENSPLHF	TGTGCCAGCAGCTTAGGACGACAGGAAAATTCACCCCTCCACTTT
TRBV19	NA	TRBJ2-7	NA	CASSTLQVGESYEQYF	TGTGCCAGTAGTACCCTTCAGGTTGGTGAGTCCTACGAGCAGTACTTC
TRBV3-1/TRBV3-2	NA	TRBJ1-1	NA	CASSQAGEAFF	TGTGCCAGCAGCCAAGCGGGTGAAGCTTTCTTT
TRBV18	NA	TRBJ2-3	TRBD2	CASSPSAGGYTDTQYF	TGTGCCAGCTCACCTTCAGCGGGGGGCTACACAGATACGCAGTATTTT
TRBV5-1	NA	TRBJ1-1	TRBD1	CASSLGFGTGFPGVNTEAFF	TGCGCCAGCAGCCTGGGCTTTGGGACAGGGTTCCCTGGGGTGAACACTGAAGCTTTCTTT
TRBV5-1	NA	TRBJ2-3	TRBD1	CASSLGDRGPLDTQYF	TGCGCCAGCAGCTTGGGGGACAGGGGGCCGCTAGATACGCAGTATTTT
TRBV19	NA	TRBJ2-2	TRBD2	CASSIVLAGGELFF	TGTGCCAGTAGTATAGTACTAGCGGGCGGGGAGCTGTTTTTT
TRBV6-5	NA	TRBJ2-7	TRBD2	CASSYATSPRSEQYF	TGTGCCAGCAGTTACGCGACTAGCCCACGAAGCGAGCAGTACTTC
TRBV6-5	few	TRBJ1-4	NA	CASSLTGQNEKLFF	TGTGCCAGCAGTTTAACGGGACAAAATGAAAAACTGTTTTTT
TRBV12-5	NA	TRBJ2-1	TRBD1	CASGFPRDRDNEQFF	TGTGCTAGTGGTTTTCCCCGGGACAGGGACAATGAGCAGTTCTTC
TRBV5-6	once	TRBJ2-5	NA	CASSFSGETQYF	TGTGCCAGCAGCTTTTCGGGGGAGACCCAGTACTTC
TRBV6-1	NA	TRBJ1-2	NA	CASSEDWGYGYTF	TGTGCCAGCAGTGAGGACTGGGGCTATGGCTACACCTTC
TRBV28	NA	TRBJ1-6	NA	CASSTGGHPYNSPLHF	TGTGCCAGCAGTACGGGGGGGCACCCCTATAATTCACCCCTCCACTTT
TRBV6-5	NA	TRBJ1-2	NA	CASSPERRLYGYTF	TGTGCCAGCAGCCCCGAAAGGAGACTCTATGGCTACACCTTC
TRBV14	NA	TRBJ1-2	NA	CASSQYESQGYTF	TGTGCCAGCAGCCAATACGAGTCGCAAGGCTACACCTTC
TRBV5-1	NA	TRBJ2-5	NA	CASSKTGRQETQYF	TGCGCCAGCAGCAAGACAGGGAGGCAAGAGACCCAGTACTTC
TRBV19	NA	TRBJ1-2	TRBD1	CASSPQGQGRGYYGYTF	TGTGCCAGTAGCCCACAAGGACAGGGACGAGGGTACTATGGCTACACCTTC
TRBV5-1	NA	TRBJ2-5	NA	CASSLVQNQETQYF	TGCGCCAGCAGCTTGGTACAGAACCAAGAGACCCAGTACTTC
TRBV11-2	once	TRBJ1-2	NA	CASSPRYGYTF	TGTGCCAGCAGCCCCAGATATGGCTACACCTTC
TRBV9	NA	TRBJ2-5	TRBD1	CASSVEGALGTQYF	TGTGCCAGCAGCGTAGAGGGGGCGTTAGGGACCCAGTACTTC
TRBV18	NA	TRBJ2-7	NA	CASSPQQGHEQYF	TGTGCCAGCTCACCACAACAGGGCCACGAGCAGTACTTC
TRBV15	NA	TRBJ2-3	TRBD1	CATSRAPGQGVADTQYF	TGTGCCACCAGCAGAGCCCCGGGACAGGGGGTGGCAGATACGCAGTATTTT